This T cell receptor (beta chain) was captured by sequencing in a study of OX40 agonist ivuxolimab in advanced cancers. Study-level background: The dose-escalation group included hepatocellular carcinoma, melanoma, renal cell carcinoma and head and neck cancer. Participants could have had prior anti-PD-1, anti-PD-L1 or anti-CTLA-4 therapy, and roughly 40% had some.

Germline V gene lookup returns CDR1 SGHNT and CDR2 YYREEE (reference sequence). The germline V and J ends were trimmed by 5 bases and 2 bases, with 7 bases remaining between them. The CDR3 extends over 12 amino acids. Study conclusions and caveats: CD8+ T cells (on average) carried more expanded clones than CD4+ T cells.

A note on this clone: Its antigen is undetermined.

Profiling relied on immunoSEQ multiplex PCR, and the TCRdb table lists in-frame clones only, not all of them. Here the sample spans 50,000 to 70,000 clones, just over 85% being singletons. The rearrangement uses TRBV5-4 and TRBJ2-5; weak D call: TRBD2 (6 bases). The sequencing used CD4+ or CD8+ T cells sorted from blood, collected in a trial of the OX40 agonist ivuxolimab. The receptor was derived from an adult with an advanced solid tumor such as melanoma, head and neck, liver or kidney cancer. This CDR3 is CASRAGQETQYF. The CDR3 coding sequence is TGTGCCAGCAGGGCGGGGCAAGAGACCCAGTACTTC. The complete variable domain, with remaining parts taken from reference TRBV5-4 and TRBJ2-5, reads ETGVTQSPTHLIKTRGQQVTLRCSSQSGHNTVSWYQQALGQGPQFIFQYYREEENGRGNFPPRFSGLQFPNYSSELNVNALELDDSALYLCASRAGQETQYFGPGTRLLVL.